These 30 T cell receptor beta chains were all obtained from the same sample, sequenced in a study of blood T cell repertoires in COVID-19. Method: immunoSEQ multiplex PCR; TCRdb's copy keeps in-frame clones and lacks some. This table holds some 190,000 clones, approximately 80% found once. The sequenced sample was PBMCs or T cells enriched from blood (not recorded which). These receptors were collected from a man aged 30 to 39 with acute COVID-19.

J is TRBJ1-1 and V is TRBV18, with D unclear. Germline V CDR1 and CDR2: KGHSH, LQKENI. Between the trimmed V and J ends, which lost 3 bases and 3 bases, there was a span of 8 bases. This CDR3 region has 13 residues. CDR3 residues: CASSPGDDTEAFF. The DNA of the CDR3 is TGTGCCAGCTCACCCGGGGATGACACTGAAGCTTTCTTT.

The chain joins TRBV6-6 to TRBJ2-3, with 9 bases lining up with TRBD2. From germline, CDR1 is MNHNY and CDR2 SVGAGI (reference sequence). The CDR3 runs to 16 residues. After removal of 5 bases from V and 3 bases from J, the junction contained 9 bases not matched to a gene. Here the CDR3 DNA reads TGTGCCAGCAGTCGACTAGCGGACGCTGGAACAGATACGCAGTATTTT. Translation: CASSRLADAGTDTQYF.

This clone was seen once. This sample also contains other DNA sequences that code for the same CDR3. The CDR3 is CASSEGGQPQHF. In DNA, the CDR3 is TGTGCCAGCAGTGAGGGGGGGCAGCCCCAGCATTTT. The chain carries TRBV2 and TRBJ1-5; maybe TRBD1 (5 bases). This CDR3 is 12 amino acids long. Germline CDR1 and CDR2: SNHLY and FYNNEI. Trimming left V 3 bases short and J 7 bases short, with 7 bases between.

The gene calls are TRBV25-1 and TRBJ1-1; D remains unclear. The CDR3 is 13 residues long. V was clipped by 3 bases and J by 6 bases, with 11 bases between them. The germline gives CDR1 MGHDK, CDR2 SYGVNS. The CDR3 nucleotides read TGTGCCAGCAGTGAGGAGGGCTCGTCTGAAGCTTTCTTT. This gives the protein CASSEEGSSEAFF.

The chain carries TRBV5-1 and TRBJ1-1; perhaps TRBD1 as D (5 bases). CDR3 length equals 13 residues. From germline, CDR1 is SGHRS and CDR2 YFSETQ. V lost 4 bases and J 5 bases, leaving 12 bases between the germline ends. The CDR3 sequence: CASSRGGETEAFF. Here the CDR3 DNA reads TGCGCCAGCAGCCGGGGGGGAGAAACTGAAGCTTTCTTT.

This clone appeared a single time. The CDR3 is CALGTGDSNQPQHF. The CDR3 DNA is TGTGCCCTGGGGACAGGGGATAGCAATCAGCCCCAGCATTTT. The rearrangement joins TRBV15 to TRBJ1-5, with TRBD1 matching 10 bases. With V trimmed by 11 bases and J by 0 bases, 4 bases remained unmatched. The CDR3 consists of 14 residues. The germline V gene encodes CDR1 LNHNV and CDR2 YYDKDF (reference sequence).

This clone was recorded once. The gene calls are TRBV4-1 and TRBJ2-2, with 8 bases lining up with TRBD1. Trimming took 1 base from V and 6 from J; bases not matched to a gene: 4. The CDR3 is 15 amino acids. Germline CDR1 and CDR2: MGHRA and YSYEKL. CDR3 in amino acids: CASSQGQGASGELFF. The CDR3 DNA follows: TGCGCCAGCAGCCAAGGGCAGGGGGCGTCCGGGGAGCTGTTTTTT.

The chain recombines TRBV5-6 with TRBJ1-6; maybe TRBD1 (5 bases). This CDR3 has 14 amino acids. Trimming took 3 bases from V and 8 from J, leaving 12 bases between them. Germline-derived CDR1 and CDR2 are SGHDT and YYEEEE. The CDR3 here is CASSSGLNYSPLHF. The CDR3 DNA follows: TGTGCCAGCAGCTCGGGACTCAACTATTCACCCCTCCACTTT.

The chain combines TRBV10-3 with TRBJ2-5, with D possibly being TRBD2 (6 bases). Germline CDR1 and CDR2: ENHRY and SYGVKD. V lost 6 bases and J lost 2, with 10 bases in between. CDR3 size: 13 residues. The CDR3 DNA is TGTGCCATCAGAGTAGCGGCACAAGAGACCCAGTACTTC. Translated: CAIRVAAQETQYF.

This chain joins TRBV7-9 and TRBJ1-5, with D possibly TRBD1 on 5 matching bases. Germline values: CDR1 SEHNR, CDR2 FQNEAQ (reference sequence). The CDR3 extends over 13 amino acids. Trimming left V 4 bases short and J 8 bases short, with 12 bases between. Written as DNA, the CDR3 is TGTGCCAGCAGCTCAGGTGCGGGGGAGCCCCAGCATTTT. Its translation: CASSSGAGEPQHF.

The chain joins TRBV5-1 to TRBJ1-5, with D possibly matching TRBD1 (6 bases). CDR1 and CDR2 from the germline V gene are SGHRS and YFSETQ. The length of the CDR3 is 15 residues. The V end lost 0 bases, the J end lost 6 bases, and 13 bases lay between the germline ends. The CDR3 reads CASSLGTARGQPQHF. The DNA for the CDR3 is TGCGCCAGCAGCTTGGGGACAGCGAGAGGTCAGCCCCAGCATTTT. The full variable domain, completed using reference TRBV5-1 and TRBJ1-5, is KAGVTQTPRYLIKTRGQQVTLSCSPISGHRSVSWYQQTPGQGLQFLFEYFSETQRNKGNFPGRFSGRQFSNSRSEMNVSTLELGDSALYLCASSLGTARGQPQHFGDGTRLSIL.

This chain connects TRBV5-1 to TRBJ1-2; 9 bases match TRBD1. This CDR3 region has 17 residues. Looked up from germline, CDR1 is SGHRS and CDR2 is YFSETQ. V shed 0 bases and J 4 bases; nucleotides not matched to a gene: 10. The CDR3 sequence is CASSLVGTGRSLYGYTF. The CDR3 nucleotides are TGCGCCAGCAGCTTGGTGGGGACAGGGAGGTCTCTCTATGGCTACACCTTC.

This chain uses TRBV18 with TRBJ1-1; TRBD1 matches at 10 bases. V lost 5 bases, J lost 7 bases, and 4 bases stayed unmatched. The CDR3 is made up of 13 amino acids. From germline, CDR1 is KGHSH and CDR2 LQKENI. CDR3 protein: CASSFGQGDEAFF. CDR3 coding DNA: TGTGCCAGCTCATTCGGACAGGGGGATGAAGCTTTCTTT.

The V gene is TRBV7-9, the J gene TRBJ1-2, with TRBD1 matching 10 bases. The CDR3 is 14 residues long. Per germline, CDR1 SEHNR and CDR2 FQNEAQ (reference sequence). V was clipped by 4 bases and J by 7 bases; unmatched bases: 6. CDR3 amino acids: CASSWDRGPVGYTF. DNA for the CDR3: TGTGCCAGCAGCTGGGACAGGGGTCCCGTTGGCTACACCTTC.

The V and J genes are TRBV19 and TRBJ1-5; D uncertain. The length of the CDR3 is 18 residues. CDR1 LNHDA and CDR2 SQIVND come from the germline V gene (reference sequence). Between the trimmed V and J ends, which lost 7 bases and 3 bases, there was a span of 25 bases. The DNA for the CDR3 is TGTGCCAGTAACAGCGACCAACTAGGGCCCTATTACAATCAGCCCCAGCATTTT. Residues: CASNSDQLGPYYNQPQHF.

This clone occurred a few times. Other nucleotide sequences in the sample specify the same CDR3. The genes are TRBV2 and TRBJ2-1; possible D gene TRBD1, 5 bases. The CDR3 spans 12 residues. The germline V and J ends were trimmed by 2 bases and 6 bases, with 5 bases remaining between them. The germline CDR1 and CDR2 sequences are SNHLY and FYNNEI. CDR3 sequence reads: CASSERGNEQFF. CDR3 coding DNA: TGTGCCAGCAGTGAAAGGGGCAATGAGCAGTTCTTC.

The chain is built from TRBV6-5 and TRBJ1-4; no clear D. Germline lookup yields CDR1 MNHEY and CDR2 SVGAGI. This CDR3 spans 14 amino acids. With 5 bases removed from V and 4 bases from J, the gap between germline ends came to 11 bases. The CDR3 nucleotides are TGTGCCAGCAGTAACCGGGAAAATAATGAAAAACTGTTTTTT. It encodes CASSNRENNEKLFF.

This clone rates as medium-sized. The CDR3 sequence is CASSPSRGTDTQYF. The CDR3 DNA follows: TGTGCCAGCAGCCCCAGCCGGGGCACAGATACGCAGTATTTT. This chain links TRBV9 with TRBJ2-3, with D hard to call. The CDR3 totals 14 residues. V shed 4 bases and J shed 1 base, with 10 bases lying between them. CDR1 is SGDLS and CDR2 is YYNGEE in the germline V gene.

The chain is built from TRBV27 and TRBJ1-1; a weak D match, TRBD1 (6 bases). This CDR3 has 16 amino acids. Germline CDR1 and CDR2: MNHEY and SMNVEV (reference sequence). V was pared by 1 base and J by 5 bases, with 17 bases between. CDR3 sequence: CASSLWQGPSQTEAFF. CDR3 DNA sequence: TGTGCCAGCAGTTTATGGCAGGGGCCTTCGCAGACTGAAGCTTTCTTT.

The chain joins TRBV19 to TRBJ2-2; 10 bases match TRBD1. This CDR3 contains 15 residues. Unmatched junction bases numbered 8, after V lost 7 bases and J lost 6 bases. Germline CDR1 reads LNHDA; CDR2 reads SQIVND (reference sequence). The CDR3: CASTGQGTVAGELFF. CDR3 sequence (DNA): TGTGCCAGTACGGGACAGGGGACCGTGGCCGGGGAGCTGTTTTTT.

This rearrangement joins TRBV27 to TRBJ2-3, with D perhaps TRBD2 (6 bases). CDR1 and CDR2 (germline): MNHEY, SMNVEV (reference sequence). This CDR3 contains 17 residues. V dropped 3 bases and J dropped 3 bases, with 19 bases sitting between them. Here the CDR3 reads CASSFVPPGLRTDTQYF. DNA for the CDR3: TGTGCCAGCAGTTTTGTCCCGCCGGGACTTCGTACAGATACGCAGTATTTT.

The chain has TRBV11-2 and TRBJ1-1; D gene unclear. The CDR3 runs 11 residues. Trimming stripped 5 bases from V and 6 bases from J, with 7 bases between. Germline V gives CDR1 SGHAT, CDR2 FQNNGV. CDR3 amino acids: CASSPLAEAFF. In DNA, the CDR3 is TGTGCCAGCAGCCCCCTTGCTGAAGCTTTCTTT.

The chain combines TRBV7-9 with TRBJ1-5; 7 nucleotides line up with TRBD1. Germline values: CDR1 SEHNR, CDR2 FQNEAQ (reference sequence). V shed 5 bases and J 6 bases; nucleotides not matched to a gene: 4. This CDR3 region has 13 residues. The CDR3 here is CASSQTGIQPQHF. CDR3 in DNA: TGTGCCAGCAGCCAGACAGGGATTCAGCCCCAGCATTTT.

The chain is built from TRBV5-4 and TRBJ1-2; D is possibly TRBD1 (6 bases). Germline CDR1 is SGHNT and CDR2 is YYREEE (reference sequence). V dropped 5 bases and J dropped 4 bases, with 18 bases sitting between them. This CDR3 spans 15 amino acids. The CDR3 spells CASSLDWGGLYGYTF. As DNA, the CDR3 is TGTGCCAGCAGTCTGGATTGGGGGGGGCTCTATGGCTACACCTTC.

CDR3 region: CASNRDNIGELFF. CDR3 DNA sequence: TGTGCCAGCAACCGAGACAATATCGGGGAGCTGTTTTTT. The chain links TRBV7-3 to TRBJ2-2; D is unresolved. Germline lookup yields CDR1 SGHTA and CDR2 FQGTGA. V was cut by 7 bases and J by 7 bases, with 13 bases left in between. This CDR3 is built from 13 residues.

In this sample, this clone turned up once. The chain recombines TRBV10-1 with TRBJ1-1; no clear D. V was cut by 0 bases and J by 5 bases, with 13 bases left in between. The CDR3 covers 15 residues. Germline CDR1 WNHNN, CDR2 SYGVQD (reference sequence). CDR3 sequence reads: CASSESRRARTEAFF. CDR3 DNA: TGCGCCAGCAGTGAGTCGCGGCGGGCAAGGACTGAAGCTTTCTTT.

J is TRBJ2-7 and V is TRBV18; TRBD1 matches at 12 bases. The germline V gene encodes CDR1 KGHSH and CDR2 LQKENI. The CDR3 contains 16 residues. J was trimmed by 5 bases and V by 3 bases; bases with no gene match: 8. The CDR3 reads CASSPRPGTGGDEQYF. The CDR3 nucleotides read TGTGCCAGCTCACCTCGTCCTGGGACAGGGGGCGACGAGCAGTACTTC.

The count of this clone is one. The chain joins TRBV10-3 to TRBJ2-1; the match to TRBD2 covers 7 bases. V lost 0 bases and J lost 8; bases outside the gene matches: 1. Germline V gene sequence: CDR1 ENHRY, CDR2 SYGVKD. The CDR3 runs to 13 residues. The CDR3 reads CAISESGGDEQFF. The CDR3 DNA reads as TGTGCCATCAGTGAGTCGGGAGGGGATGAGCAGTTCTTC.

The chain's CDR3 is CASSSTGGSNQPQHF. CDR3 in DNA: TGTGCCAGCAGCTCAACAGGGGGTAGCAATCAGCCCCAGCATTTT. The chain recombines TRBV9 with TRBJ1-5; 8 nucleotides match TRBD1. Germline lookup yields CDR1 SGDLS and CDR2 YYNGEE. J lost 0 bases, V lost 4 bases, and 3 bases had no gene match. The CDR3 is made up of 15 amino acids.

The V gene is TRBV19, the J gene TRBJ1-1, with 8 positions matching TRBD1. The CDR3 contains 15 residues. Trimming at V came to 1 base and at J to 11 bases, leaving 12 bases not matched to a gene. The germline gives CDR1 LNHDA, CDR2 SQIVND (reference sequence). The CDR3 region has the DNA TGTGCCAGTAGTATAGGACAGGGGCCCCGGAGGTTGGCTTTCTTT. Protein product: CASSIGQGPRRLAFF.